The rows below give T cell receptor beta chains drawn from one sample of a study of T cells after yellow fever vaccination. One entry per CDR3 protein, called by TCRdb with MiXCR from the 5' RACE reads. Here the sample spans fewer than 85,000 distinct CDR3 sequences, around 7% being singletons. The source material was CD8+ T cells sorted from PBMCs, sampled on the day of the yellow fever booster vaccination. The receptors were gathered from a man aged 30 to 39 who received the YFV17D yellow fever vaccine. CDR3s leave out the opening cysteine and the closing phenylalanine or tryptophan. Part of the rows lack a size; the others show once, few, many or a class for expanded clones.

TRBJ2-2,TRBV9,.,ASSPRQGINVELF
TRBJ1-1,TRBV9,few,ATGSGMNTEAF
TRBJ2-7,TRBV7-7,.,ASSLAPGQGYEQY
TRBJ2-2,TRBV29-1,many,SVVSGGSNTGELF
TRBJ1-1,TRBV7-9,few,ASSTWAVSFDSRAF
TRBJ2-7,TRBV4-1,.,ASSQEPTGTTYEQY
TRBJ2-2,TRBV18,few,ASSPLQTGELF
TRBJ2-7,TRBV7-9,many,ASSNAGTSWSYEQY
TRBJ2-7,TRBV11-2,.,ASSLGRGPSYEQY
TRBJ2-3,TRBV4-1,many,ASSQDRSSTDTQY
TRBJ2-3,TRBV6-2/TRBV6-3,.,ASRGDRGAPDTEY
TRBJ2-1,TRBV5-1,few,ASSFLAGSNEQF
TRBJ2-1,TRBV27,many,ASSISSGSLNEQF
TRBJ2-2,TRBV12-3/TRBV12-4,.,ASSQAGGLNTGELF
TRBJ2-7,TRBV2,.,ASSKGVGGPEQY
TRBJ1-5,TRBV18,many,ASSLNHPADYSNQPQH
TRBJ2-1,TRBV24-1,many,ATSDLLLLF
TRBJ2-7,TRBV7-6,few,ASSPGGTEQY
TRBJ2-3,TRBV2,few,ASKLDTQY
TRBJ2-3,TRBV7-2,many,ASSLAVTDTQY
TRBJ1-5,TRBV7-9,few,ASSISGTATNQPQH
TRBJ2-2,TRBV4-3,few,ASSQEAAGDNTGELF
TRBJ2-2,TRBV28,few,ASKARLTGELF
TRBJ2-1,TRBV27,few,ASSAYSSYNEQF
TRBJ2-7,TRBV11-2,.,ASQPGQGSYEQY
TRBJ2-2,TRBV14,few,ASSQQPTWRDTGELF
TRBJ1-1,TRBV19,once,ASSTRGGADEAF
TRBJ2-7,TRBV25-1,few,ASSEYYADEQY
TRBJ2-1,TRBV11-2,few,ASSLDLYNEQF